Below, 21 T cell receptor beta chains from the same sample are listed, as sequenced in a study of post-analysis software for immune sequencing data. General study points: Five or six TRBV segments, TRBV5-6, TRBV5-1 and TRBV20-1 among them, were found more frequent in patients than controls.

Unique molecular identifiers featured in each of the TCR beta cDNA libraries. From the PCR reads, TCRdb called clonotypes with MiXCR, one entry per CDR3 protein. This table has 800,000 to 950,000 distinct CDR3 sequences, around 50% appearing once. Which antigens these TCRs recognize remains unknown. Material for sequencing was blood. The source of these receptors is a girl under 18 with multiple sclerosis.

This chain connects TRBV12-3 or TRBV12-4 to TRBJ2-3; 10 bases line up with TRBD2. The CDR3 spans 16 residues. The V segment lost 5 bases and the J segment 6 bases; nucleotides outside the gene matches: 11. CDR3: CASSPLTSGSRDTQYF. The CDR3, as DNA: TGTGCCAGCAGTCCCCTGACTAGCGGGTCGAGGGATACGCAGTATTTT.

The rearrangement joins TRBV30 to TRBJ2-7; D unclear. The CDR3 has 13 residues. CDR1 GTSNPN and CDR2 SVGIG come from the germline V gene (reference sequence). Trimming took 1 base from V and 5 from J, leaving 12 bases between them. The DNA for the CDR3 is TGTGCCTGGAGTGCGGTGGGTAGGGACGAGCAGTACTTC. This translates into CAWSAVGRDEQYF. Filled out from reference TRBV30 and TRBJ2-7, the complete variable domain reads SQTIHQWPATLVQPVGSPLSLECTVEGTSNPNLYWYRQAAGRGLQLLFYSVGIGQISSEVPQNLSASRPQDRQFILSSKKLLLSDSGFYLCAWSAVGRDEQYFGPGTRLTVT.

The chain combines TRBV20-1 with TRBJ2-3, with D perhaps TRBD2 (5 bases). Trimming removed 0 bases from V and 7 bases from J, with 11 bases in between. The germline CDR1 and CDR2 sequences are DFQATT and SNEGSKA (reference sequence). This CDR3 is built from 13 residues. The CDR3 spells CSARDHQRYTQYF. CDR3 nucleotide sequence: TGCAGTGCTAGAGATCACCAGCGGTATACGCAGTATTTT.

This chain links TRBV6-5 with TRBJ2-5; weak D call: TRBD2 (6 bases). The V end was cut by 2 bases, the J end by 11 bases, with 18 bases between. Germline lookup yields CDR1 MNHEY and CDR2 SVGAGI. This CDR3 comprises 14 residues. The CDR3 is CASSYLGLRGEQYF. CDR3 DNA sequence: TGTGCCAGCAGTTACCTGGGACTCCGAGGGGAGCAGTACTTC.

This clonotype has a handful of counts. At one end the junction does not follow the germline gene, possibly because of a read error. DNA of the CDR3: TGTGCCACCCAGGACAGGCTCATCTCCTCCGAGCAGTACTTC. Translated: CATQDRLISSEQYF. The J gene is TRBJ2-7, the V gene TRBV10-3; 7 positions agree with TRBD1. The CDR3 loop spans 14 amino acids. CDR1 ENHRY and CDR2 SYGVKD come from the germline V gene.

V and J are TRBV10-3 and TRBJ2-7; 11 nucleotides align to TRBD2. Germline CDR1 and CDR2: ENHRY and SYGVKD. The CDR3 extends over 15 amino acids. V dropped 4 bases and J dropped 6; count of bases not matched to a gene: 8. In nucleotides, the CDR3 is TGTGCCATCAGTGGACTAGCGGGAAACTTGCGCGAGCAGTACTTC. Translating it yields CAISGLAGNLREQYF.

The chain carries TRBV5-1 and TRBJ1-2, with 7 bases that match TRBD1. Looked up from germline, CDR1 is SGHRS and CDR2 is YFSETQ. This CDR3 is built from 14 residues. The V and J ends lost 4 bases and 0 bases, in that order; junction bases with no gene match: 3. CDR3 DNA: TGCGCCAGCAGCATTGGGACAGCTAACTATGGCTACACCTTC. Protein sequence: CASSIGTANYGYTF.

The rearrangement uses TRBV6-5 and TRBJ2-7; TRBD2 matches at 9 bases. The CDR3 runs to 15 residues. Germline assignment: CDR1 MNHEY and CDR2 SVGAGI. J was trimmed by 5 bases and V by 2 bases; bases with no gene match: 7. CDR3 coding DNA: TGTGCCAGCAGTTACGGGCTAGCGGGGCTAAACGAGCAGTACTTC. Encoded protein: CASSYGLAGLNEQYF.

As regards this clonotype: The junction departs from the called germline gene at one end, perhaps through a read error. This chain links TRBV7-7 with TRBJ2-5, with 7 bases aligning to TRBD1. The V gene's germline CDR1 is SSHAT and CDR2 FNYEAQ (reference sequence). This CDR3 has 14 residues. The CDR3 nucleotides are TGTGCTAGCAGCGCAGGGACAGCCCAAGAGACCCAGTACTTC. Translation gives CASSAGTAQETQYF.

CDR3 bases: TGTGCCAGCAGTAATTATCGGGACAGCCCCTACGAGCAGTACTTC. Amino acids: CASSNYRDSPYEQYF. V gene TRBV6-2 or TRBV6-3 combines with J gene TRBJ2-7; TRBD1 agrees at 7 bases. The V gene's germline CDR1 is MNHEY and CDR2 SVGEGT. Trimming took 5 bases from V and 2 from J; bases not matched to a gene: 9. The length of the CDR3 is 15 residues.

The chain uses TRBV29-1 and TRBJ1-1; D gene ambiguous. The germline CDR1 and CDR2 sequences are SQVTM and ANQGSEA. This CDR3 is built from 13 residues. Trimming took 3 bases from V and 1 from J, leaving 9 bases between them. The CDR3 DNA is TGCAGCGTTGAGGGGTCAACGAACACTGAAGCTTTCTTT. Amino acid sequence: CSVEGSTNTEAFF.

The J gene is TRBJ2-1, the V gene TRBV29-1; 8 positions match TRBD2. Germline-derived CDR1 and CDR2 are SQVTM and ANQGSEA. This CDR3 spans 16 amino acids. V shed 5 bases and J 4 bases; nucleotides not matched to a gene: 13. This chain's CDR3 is CSVYPGVSGTYNEQFF. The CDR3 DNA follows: TGCAGCGTTTACCCCGGGGTTAGCGGGACTTACAATGAGCAGTTCTTC.

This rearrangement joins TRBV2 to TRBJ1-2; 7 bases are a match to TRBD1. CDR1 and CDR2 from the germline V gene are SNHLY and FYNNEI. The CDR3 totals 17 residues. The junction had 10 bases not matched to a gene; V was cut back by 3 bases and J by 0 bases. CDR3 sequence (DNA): TGTGCCAGCAGTGACATCCGGGGACAGTTAGCTAACTATGGCTACACCTTC. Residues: CASSDIRGQLANYGYTF.

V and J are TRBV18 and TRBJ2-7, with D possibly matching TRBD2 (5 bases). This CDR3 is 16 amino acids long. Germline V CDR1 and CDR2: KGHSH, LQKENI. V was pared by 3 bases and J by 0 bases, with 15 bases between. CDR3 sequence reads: CASSPVATPRSYEQYF. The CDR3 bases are TGTGCCAGCTCACCGGTAGCGACACCTCGCTCCTACGAGCAGTACTTC.

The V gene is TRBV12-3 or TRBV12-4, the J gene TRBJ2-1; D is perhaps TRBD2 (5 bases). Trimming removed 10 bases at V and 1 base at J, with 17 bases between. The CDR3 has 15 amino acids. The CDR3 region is CATKSRESSYNEQFF. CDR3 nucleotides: TGTGCCACCAAATCCCGGGAATCTTCCTACAATGAGCAGTTCTTC.

The CDR3 nucleotides are TGTGCCAGCAGCTTACGAGGGGGGGAAACTAGCACAGATACGCAGTATTTT. Translated: CASSLRGGETSTDTQYF. The V gene is TRBV11-2, the J gene TRBJ2-3, with D possibly TRBD2 on 7 matching bases. Trimming stripped 2 bases from V and 0 bases from J, with 15 bases between. Germline-derived CDR1 and CDR2 are SGHAT and FQNNGV. CDR3 length equals 17 residues.

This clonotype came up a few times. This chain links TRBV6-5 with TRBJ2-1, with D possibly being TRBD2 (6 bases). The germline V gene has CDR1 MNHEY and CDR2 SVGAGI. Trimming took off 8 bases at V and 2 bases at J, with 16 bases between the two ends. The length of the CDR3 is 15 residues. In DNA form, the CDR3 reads TGTGCCAGCTGCCGCGGAGGGGAAACCTACAATGAGCAGTTCTTC. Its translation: CASCRGGETYNEQFF.

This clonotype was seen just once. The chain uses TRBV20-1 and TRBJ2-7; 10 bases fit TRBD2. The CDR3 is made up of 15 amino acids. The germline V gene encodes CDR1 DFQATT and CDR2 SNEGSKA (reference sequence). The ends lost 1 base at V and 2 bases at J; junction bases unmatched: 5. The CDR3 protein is CSARVLAGGAYEQYF. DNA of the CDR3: TGCAGTGCTAGAGTCTTAGCGGGGGGTGCCTACGAGCAGTACTTC.

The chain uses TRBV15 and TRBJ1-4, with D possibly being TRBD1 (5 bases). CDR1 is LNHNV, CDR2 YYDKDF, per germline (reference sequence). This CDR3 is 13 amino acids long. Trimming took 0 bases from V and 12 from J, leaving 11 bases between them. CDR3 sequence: CATSRDWGGELFF. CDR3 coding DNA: TGTGCCACCAGCAGAGATTGGGGCGGGGAACTGTTTTTT. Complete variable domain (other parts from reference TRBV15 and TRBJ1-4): DAMVIQNPRYQVTQFGKPVTLSCSQTLNHNVMYWYQQKSSQAPKLLFHYYDKDFNNEADTPDNFQSRRPNTSFCFLDIRSPGLGDTAMYLCATSRDWGGELFFGSGTQLSVL.

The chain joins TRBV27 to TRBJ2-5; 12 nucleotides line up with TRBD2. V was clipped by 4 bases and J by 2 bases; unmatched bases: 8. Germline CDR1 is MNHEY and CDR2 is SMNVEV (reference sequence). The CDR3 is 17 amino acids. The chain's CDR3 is CASSSLAGGPEQETQYF. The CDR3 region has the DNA TGTGCCAGCAGTTCCCTAGCGGGAGGGCCGGAGCAAGAGACCCAGTACTTC.

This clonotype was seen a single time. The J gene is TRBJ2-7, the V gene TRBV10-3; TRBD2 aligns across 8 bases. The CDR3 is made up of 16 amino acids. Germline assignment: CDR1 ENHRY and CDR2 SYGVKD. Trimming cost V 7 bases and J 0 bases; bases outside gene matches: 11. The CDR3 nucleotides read TGTGCCATCACTAAAAGCGGGACTAGGAGCTCCTACGAGCAGTACTTC. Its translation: CAITKSGTRSSYEQYF.